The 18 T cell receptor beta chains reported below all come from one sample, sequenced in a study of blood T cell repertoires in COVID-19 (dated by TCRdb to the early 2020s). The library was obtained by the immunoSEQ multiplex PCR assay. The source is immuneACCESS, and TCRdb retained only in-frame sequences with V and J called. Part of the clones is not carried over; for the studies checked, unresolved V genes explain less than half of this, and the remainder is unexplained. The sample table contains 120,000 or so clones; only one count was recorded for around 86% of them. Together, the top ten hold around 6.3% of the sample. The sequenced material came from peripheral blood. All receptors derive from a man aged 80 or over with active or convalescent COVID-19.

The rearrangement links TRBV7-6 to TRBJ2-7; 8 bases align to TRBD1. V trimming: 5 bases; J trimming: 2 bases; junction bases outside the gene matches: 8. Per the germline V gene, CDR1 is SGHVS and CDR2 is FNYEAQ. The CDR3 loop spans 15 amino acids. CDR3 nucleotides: TGTGCCAGCAGCCCGGACAGGGCTGGGACCTACGAGCAGTACTTC. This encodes CASSPDRAGTYEQYF.

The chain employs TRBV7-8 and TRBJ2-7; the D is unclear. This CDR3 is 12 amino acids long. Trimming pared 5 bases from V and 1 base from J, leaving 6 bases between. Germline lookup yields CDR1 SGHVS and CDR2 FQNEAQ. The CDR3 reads CASSLRSYEQYF. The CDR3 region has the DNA TGTGCCAGCAGCCTGCGATCCTACGAGCAGTACTTC.

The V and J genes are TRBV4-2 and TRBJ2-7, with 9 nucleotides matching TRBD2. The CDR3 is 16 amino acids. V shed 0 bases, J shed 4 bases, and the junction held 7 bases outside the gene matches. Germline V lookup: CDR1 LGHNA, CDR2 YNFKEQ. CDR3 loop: CASSQEGSGGPYEQYF. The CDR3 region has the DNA TGTGCCAGCAGCCAAGAAGGGAGCGGGGGGCCTTACGAGCAGTACTTC.

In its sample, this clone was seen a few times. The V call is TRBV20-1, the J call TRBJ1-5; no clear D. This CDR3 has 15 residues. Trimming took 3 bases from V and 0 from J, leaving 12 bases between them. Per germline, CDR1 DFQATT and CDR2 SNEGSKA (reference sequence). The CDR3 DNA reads TGCAGTGCTAGTTCTAGCTCGGGTAGCAATCAGCCCCAGCATTTT. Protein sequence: CSASSSSGSNQPQHF.

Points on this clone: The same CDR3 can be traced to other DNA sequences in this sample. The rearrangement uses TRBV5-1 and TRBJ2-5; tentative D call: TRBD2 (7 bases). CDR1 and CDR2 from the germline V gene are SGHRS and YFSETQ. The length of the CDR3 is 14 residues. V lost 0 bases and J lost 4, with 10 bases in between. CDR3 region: CASSLDRGGETQYF. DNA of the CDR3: TGCGCCAGCAGCTTGGATAGGGGGGGAGAGACCCAGTACTTC.

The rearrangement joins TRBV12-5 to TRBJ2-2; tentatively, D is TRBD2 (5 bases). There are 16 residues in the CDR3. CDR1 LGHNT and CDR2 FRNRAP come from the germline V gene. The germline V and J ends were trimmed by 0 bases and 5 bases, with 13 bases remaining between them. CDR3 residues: CASGLVPAALTGELFF. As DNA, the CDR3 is TGTGCTAGTGGTTTGGTTCCAGCGGCTCTAACCGGGGAGCTGTTTTTT.

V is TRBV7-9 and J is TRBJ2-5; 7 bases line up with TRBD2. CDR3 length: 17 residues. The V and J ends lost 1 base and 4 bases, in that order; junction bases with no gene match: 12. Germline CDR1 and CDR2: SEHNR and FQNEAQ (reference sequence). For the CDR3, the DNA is TGTGCCAGCAGCTTAGGAGCGTGGGGGGGGACGGGAGAGACCCAGTACTTC. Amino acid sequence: CASSLGAWGGTGETQYF.

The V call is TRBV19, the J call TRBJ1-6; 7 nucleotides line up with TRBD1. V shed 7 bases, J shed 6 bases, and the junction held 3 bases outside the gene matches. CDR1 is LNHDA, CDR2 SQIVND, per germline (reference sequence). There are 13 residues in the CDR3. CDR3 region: CASNRGGNSPLHF. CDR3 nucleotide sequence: TGTGCCAGTAACAGGGGCGGTAATTCACCCCTCCACTTT.

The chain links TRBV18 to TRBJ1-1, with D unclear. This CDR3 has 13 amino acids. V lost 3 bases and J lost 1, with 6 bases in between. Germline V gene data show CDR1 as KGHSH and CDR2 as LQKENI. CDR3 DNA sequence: TGTGCCAGCTCACCCTTTCCGAACACTGAAGCTTTCTTT. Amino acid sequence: CASSPFPNTEAFF.

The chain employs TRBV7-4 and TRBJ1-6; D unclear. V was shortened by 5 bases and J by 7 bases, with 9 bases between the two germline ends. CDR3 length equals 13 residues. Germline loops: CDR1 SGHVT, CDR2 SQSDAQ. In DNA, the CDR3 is TGTGCCAGCAGCCCTTATTTGAATTCACCCCTCCACTTT. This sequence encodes CASSPYLNSPLHF.

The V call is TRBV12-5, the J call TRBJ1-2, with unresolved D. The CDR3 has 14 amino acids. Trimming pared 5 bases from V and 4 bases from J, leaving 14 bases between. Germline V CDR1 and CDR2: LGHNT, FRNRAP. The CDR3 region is CASGIRGEIYGYTF. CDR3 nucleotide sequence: TGTGCTAGTGGTATACGGGGAGAAATCTATGGCTACACCTTC.

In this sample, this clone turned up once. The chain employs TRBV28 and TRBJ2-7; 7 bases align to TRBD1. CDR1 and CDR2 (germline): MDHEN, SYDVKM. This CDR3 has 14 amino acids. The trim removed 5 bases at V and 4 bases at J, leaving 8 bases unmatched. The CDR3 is CASSLPQGNYEQYF. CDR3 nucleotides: TGTGCCAGCAGTCTACCACAGGGGAATTACGAGCAGTACTTC. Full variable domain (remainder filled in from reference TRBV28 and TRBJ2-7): DVKVTQSSRYLVKRTGEKVFLECVQDMDHENMFWYRQDPGLGLRLIYFSYDVKMKEKGDIPEGYSVSREKKERFSLILESASTNQTSMYLCASSLPQGNYEQYFGPGTRLTVT.

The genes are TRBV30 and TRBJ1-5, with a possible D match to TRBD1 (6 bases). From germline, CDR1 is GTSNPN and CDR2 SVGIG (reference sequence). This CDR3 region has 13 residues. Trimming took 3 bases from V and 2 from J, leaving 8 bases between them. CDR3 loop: CAWRDRGNQPQHF. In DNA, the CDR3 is TGTGCCTGGAGGGACAGAGGCAATCAGCCCCAGCATTTT. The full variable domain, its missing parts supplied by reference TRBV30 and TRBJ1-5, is SQTIHQWPATLVQPVGSPLSLECTVEGTSNPNLYWYRQAAGRGLQLLFYSVGIGQISSEVPQNLSASRPQDRQFILSSKKLLLSDSGFYLCAWRDRGNQPQHFGDGTRLSIL.

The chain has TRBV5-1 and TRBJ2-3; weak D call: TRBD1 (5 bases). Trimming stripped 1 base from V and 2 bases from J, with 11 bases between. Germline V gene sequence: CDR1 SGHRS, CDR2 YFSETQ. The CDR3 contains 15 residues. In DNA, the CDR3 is TGCGCCAGCAGCTTGACACCACAGGACACAGATACGCAGTATTTT. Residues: CASSLTPQDTDTQYF.

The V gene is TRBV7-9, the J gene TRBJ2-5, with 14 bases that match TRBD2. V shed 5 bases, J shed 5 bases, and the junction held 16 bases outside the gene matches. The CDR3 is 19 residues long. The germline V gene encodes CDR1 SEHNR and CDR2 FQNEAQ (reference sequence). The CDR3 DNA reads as TGTGCCAGCAGCCCAGCTGGGCGACTAGCGGGAGGGCCGGGTGAGACCCAGTACTTC. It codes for CASSPAGRLAGGPGETQYF.

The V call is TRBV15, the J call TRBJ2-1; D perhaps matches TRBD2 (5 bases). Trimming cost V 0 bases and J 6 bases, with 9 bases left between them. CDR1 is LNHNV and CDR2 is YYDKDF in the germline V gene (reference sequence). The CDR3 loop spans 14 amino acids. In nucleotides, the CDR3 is TGTGCCACCAGCAGAGAGGAGGCCGGCAATGAGCAGTTCTTC. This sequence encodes CATSREEAGNEQFF.

CDR3 sequence reads: CAISGSGTETNEQFF. The CDR3, as DNA: TGTGCCATCAGTGGATCCGGGACAGAGACAAATGAGCAGTTCTTC. This chain connects TRBV10-3 to TRBJ2-1; 7 nucleotides align to TRBD1. The CDR3 consists of 15 residues. V was pared by 4 bases and J by 7 bases, with 10 bases of the junction left unmatched. Germline assignment: CDR1 ENHRY and CDR2 SYGVKD.

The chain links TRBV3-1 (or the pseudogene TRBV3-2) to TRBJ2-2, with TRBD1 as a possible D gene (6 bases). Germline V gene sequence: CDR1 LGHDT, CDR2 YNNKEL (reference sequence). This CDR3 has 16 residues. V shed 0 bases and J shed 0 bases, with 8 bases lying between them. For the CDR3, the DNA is TGTGCCAGCAGCCAAGACGGGACACCGAACACCGGGGAGCTGTTTTTT. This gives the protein CASSQDGTPNTGELFF.